This is a list of T cell receptor beta chains from one sample in a study of blood T cell repertoires in COVID-19. Method: immunoSEQ multiplex PCR; TCRdb's copy keeps in-frame clones and lacks some. The sample contains approximately 210,000 clones, around 84% of which appear only once. The sequenced material came from peripheral blood. The source is a man younger than 45 with active or convalescent COVID-19. Both conserved end residues are trimmed from each CDR3. D genes are given only for firm matches.

D	V	J	CDR3
NA	TRBV30	TRBJ1-5	AWAGVNQPQH
NA	TRBV28	TRBJ2-5	ASSLSPLTTGAETQY
NA	TRBV7-2	TRBJ2-7	ASSLALGEQY
NA	TRBV28	TRBJ2-2	ASSPPGTGELF
NA	TRBV10-3	TRBJ2-5	AISPNTGETQY
TRBD1	TRBV7-9	TRBJ2-7	ASSPRQGYEQY
NA	TRBV4-3	TRBJ2-1	ASSQGGTTYNEQF
TRBD1	TRBV5-6	TRBJ2-3	ASSFPGTGGTDTQY
TRBD1	TRBV29-1	TRBJ1-1	SVLGQGVTEAF
NA	TRBV6-5	TRBJ1-2	ASRNPIGSYGYT
NA	TRBV5-1	TRBJ2-5	ASSLRGDFQETQY
TRBD2	TRBV7-3	TRBJ2-3	ASSLSPSGSTDTQY
TRBD2	TRBV7-2	TRBJ2-7	ASSGSGRLSYEQY
NA	TRBV30	TRBJ1-3	AWSTSTPSSGNTIY
TRBD1	TRBV7-2	TRBJ2-7	ASTDRGRSEQY
TRBD1	TRBV27	TRBJ1-5	ASSLSTGVNQPQH
TRBD2	TRBV6-5	TRBJ2-1	ASSPLAGGYNEQF
NA	TRBV24-1	TRBJ2-5	ATSDLGRGLEETQY
NA	TRBV29-1	TRBJ1-1	SVGRGASTEAF
NA	TRBV5-8	TRBJ1-4	ASSLKGMARGEKLF
TRBD1	TRBV27	TRBJ2-7	ASRRTGQGYEQY
NA	TRBV29-1	TRBJ2-6	SVDALGRSGANVLT
TRBD1	TRBV27	TRBJ1-6	ASSLFPPRTGSNRVYSPLH
NA	TRBV4-3	TRBJ1-6	ASSPNLGQRRWSPLH
TRBD1	TRBV5-1	TRBJ2-7	ASRGYRQGHEQY
NA	TRBV28	TRBJ1-5	ASSLTGVGRNQPQH